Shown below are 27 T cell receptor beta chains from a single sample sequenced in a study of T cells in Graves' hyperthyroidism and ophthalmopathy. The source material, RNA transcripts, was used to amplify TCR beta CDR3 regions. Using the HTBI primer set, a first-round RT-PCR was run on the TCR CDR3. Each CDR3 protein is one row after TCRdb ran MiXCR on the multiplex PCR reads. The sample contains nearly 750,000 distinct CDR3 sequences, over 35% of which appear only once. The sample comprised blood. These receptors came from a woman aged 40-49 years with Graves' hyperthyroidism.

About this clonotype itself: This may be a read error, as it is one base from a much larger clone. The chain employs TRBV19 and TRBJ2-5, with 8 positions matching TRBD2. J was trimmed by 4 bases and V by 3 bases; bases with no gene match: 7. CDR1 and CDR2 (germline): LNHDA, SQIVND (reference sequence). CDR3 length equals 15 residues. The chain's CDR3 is CASSIGGAGRETQYF. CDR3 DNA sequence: TGTGCCAGTAGTATCGGGGGGGCTGGTAGAGAGACCCAGTACTTC.

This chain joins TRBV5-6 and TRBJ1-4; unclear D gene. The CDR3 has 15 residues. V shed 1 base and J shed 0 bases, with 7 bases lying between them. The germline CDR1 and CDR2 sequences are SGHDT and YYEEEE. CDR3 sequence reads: CASSLWAATNEKLFF. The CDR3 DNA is TGTGCCAGCAGCTTGTGGGCAGCAACTAATGAAAAACTGTTTTTT. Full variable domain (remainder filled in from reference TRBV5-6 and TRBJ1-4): DAGVTQSPTHLIKTRGQQVTLRCSPKSGHDTVSWYQQALGQGPQFIFQYYEEEERQRGNFPDRFSGHQFPNYSSELNVNALLLGDSALYLCASSLWAATNEKLFFGSGTQLSVL.

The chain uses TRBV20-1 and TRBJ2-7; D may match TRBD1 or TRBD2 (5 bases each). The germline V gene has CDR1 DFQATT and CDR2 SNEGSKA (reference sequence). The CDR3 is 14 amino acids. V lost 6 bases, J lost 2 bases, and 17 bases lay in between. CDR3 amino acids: CSASSYLGAYEQYF. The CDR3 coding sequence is TGCAGTGCCAGCAGTTACCTGGGGGCCTACGAGCAGTACTTC.

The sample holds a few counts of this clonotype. In DNA form, the CDR3 reads TGTGCCAGCAGTCCTTGGGGTAATAGCAATCAGCCCCAGCATTTT. Translation: CASSPWGNSNQPQHF. The chain links TRBV12-3 or TRBV12-4 to TRBJ1-5; D remains ambiguous. Trimming took off 5 bases at V and 0 bases at J, with 11 bases between the two ends. The CDR3 has 15 residues.

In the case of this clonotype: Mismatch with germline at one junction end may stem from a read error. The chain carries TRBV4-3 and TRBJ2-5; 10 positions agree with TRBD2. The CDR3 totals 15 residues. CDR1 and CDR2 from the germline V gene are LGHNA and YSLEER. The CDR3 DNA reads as TGCGCCAGCAGCCAAGATTCGGCTAGCGGGAGATCGTTGGACTTC. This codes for CASSQDSASGRSLDF.

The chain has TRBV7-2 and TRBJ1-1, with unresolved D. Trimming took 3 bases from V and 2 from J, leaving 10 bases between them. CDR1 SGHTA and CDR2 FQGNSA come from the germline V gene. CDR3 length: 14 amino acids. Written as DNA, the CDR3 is TGTGCCAGCAGCTTTCCGGGGATAAACACTGAAGCTTTCTTT. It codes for CASSFPGINTEAFF. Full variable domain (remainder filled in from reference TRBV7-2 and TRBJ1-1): GAGVSQSPSNKVTEKGKDVELRCDPISGHTALYWYRQSLGQGLEFLIYFQGNSAPDKSGLPSDRFSAERTGGSVSTLTIQRTQQEDSAVYLCASSFPGINTEAFFGQGTRLTVV.

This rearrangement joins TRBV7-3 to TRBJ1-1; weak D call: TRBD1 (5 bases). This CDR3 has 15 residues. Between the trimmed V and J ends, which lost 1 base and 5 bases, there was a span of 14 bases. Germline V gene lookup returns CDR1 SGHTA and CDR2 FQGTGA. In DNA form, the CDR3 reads TGTGCCAGCAGCTTAAATGGGGGAGGAAGGACTGAAGCTTTCTTT. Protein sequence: CASSLNGGGRTEAFF.

CDR3 sequence reads: CASSYGERAGNQPQHF. Here the CDR3 DNA reads TGTGCCAGCAGTTACGGGGAGAGGGCTGGCAATCAGCCCCAGCATTTT. V is TRBV6-6 and J is TRBJ1-5; D is ambiguous. CDR3 length equals 16 residues. Trimming left V 2 bases short and J 2 bases short, with 13 bases between. Per the germline V gene, CDR1 is MNHNY and CDR2 is SVGAGI (reference sequence).

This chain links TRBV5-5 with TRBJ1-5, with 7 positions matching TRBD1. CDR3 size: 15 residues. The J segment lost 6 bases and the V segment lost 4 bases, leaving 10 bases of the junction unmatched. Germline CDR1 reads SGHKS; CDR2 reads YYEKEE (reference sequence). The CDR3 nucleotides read TGTGCCAGCAGCGAGGGGGTAGGGGGCAGTCAGCCCCAGCATTTT. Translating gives CASSEGVGGSQPQHF.

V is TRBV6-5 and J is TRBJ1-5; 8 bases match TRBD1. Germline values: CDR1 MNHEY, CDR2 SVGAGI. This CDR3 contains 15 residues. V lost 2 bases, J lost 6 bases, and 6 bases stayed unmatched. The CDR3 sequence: CASSYQGAPAQPQHF. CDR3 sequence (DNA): TGTGCCAGCAGTTACCAGGGGGCGCCTGCTCAGCCCCAGCATTTT.

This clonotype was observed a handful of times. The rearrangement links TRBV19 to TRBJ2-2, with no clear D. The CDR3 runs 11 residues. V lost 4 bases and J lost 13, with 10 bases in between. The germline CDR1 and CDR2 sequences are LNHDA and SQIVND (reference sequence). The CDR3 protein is CASSNRFALFF. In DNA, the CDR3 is TGTGCCAGTAGTAACAGATTCGCGCTGTTTTTT.

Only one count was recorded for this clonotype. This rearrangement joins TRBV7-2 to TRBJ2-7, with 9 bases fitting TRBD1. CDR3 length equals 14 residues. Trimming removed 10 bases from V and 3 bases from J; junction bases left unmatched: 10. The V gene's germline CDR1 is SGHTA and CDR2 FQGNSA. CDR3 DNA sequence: TGTGCCACCAGTGAGACAGGGGGTTTCTACGAGCAGTACTTC. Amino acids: CATSETGGFYEQYF.

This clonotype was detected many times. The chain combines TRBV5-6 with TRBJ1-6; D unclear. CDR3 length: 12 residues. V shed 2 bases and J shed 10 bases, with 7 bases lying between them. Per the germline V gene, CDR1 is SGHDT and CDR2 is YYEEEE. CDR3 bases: TGTGCCAGCAGCTTAAACGGATCACCCCTCCACTTT. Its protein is CASSLNGSPLHF.

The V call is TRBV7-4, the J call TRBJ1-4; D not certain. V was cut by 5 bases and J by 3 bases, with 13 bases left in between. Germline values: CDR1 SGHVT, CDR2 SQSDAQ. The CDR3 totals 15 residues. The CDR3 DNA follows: TGTGCCAGCAGCCAAGATCTCGGGCCTAATGAAAAACTGTTTTTT. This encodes CASSQDLGPNEKLFF.

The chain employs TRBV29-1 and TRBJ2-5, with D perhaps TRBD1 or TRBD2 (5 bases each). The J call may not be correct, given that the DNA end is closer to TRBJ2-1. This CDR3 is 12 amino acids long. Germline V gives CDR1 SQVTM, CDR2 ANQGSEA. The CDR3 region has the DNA TGCAGCGTGGGGGACGGGGTAGATGAGCAGTTCTTC. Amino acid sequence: CSVGDGVDEQFF.

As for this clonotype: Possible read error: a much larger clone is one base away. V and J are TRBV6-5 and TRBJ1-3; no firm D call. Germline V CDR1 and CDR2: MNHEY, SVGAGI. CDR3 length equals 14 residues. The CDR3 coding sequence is TGTGCCAGCAGTTACGTAAAGGTCGGAAACACCATAGATTTT. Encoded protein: CASSYVKVGNTIDF.

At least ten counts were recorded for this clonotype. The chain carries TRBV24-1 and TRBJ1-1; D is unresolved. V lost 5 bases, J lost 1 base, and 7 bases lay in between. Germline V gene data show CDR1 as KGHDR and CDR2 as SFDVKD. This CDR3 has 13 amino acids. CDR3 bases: TGTGCCACCAGTGCCTCCTGGAACACTGAAGCTTTCTTT. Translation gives CATSASWNTEAFF.

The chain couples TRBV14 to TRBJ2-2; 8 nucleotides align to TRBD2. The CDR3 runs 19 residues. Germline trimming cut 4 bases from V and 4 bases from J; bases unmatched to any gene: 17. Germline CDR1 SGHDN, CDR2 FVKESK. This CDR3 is CASSPDRSAGEAVTGELFF. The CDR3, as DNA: TGTGCCAGCAGCCCCGACCGGTCAGCGGGAGAGGCCGTCACCGGGGAGCTGTTTTTT.

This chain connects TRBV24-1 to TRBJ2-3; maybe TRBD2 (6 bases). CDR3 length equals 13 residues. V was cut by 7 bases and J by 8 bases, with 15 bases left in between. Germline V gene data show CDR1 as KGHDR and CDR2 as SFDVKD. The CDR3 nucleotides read TGTGCCACCAGCCAGGACTATTCCGGTACGCAGTATTTT. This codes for CATSQDYSGTQYF.

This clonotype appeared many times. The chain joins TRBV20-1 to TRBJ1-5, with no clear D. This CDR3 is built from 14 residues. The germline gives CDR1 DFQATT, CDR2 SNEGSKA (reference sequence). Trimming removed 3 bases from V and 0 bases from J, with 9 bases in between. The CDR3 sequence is CSARRPDSNQPQHF. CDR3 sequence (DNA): TGCAGTGCTAGGAGGCCTGATAGCAATCAGCCCCAGCATTTT.

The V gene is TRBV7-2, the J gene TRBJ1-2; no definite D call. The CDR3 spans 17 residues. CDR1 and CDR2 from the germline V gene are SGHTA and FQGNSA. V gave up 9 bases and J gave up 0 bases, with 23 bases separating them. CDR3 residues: CASREGLPGGANYGYTF. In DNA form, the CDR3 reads TGTGCCAGTCGGGAAGGACTGCCCGGCGGAGCTAACTATGGCTACACCTTC.

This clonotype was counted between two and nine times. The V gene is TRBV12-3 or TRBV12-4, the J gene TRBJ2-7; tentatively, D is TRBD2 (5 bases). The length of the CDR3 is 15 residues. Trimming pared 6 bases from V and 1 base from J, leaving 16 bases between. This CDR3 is CASRIALPGSYEQYF. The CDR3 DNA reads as TGTGCCAGCAGGATAGCCCTACCGGGATCCTACGAGCAGTACTTC.

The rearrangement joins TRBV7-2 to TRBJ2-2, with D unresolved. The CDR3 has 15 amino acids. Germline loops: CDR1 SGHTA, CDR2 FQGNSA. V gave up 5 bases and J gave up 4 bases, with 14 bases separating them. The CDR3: CASSQAIVGTGELFF. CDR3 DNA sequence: TGTGCCAGCAGCCAAGCCATAGTGGGCACCGGGGAGCTGTTTTTT.

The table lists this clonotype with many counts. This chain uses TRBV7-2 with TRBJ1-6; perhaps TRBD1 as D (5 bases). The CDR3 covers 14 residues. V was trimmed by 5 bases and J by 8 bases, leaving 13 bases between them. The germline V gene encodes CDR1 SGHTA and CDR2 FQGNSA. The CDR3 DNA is TGTGCCAGCAGCACCGATCGGGGCCATTCACCCCTCCACTTT. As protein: CASSTDRGHSPLHF.

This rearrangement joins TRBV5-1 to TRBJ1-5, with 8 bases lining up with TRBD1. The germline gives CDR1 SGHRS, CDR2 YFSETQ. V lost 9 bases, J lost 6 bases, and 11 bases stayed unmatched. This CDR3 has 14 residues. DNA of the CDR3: TGCGCCAAAACTGGACAGGGAAGGAGTCAGCCCCAGCATTTT. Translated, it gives CAKTGQGRSQPQHF.

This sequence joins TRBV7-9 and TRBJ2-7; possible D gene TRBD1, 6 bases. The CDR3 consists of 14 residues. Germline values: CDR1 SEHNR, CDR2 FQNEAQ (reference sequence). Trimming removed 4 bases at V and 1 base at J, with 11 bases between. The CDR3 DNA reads TGTGCCAGCAGCTCACCACAGGGATCCTACGAGCAGTACTTC. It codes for CASSSPQGSYEQYF. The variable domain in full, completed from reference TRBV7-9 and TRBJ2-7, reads DTGVSQNPRHKITKRGQNVTFRCDPISEHNRLYWYRQTLGQGPEFLTYFQNEAQLEKSRLLSDRFSAERPKGSFSTLEIQRTEQGDSAMYLCASSSPQGSYEQYFGPGTRLTVT.

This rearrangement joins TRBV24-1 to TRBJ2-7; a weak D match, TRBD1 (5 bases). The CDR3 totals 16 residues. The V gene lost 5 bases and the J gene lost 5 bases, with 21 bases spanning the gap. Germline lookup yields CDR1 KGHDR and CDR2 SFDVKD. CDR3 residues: CATSASGRAPMDEQYF. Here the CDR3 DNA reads TGTGCCACCAGTGCCTCGGGCAGGGCCCCCATGGACGAGCAGTACTTC.